This TCR beta chain was identified during a study of T cells after yellow fever vaccination (dated by TCRdb to the late 2010s). About the study as a whole: The SMART-Seq v4 Ultra Low Input RNA kit was used to prepare libraries from fractions with low cell numbers. Blood was drawn at multiple timepoints before and after primary and secondary immunization, with bulk PBMC replicates and cell subsets isolated. Bulk TCR alpha and beta repertoires were sequenced longitudinally to track T-cell clones before and after primary and booster YFV17D yellow fever vaccination. Two healthy male donors, one aged 18 to 30 and one aged 30 to 40 years, made up the cohort.

Study-level results and caveats: Most clones expanded after primary vaccination were re-detected after the booster (almost 98% of CD4 and around 88% of CD8), suggesting broad memory maintenance. Because the study included only two donors, the extent to which the findings can be generalized is limited. Computational filtering was needed because FACS-sorted repertoires could contain abundant contaminating clonotypes from the bulk population. Compared with the primary T-cell response, the secondary T-cell response was weaker but faster, peaking on day 5 rather than day 15. A small share of clonotypes was detected in both CD4 and CD8 compartments, with the overlap likely arising from convergent recombination.

There are 16 amino acids in the CDR3, from cysteine to phenylalanine inclusive. This entry keeps only the CDR3 DNA: 48 bases, framed from base 1. V sheds 7 bases and J sheds 0 bases, leaving 18 bases between their ends. The germline V gene (reference sequence) specifies MNHEY as CDR1 and SMNVEV as CDR2. In regard to this clonotype: Its specific antigen is unknown. Within one base of it there is no much larger clone, and no base qualities were kept.

Reading the label with the study, this specimen's treatment or condition is: live attenuated yellow fever vaccine strain. A standard Ficoll-Paque protocol was used to isolate PBMCs from peripheral blood. CD4 and CD8 T-cell fractions were isolated with Dynabeads CD4 and CD8 positive selection kits. TriZol was used to extract RNA from bulk PBMCs, from CD4 and CD8 fractions, and from dextramer-positive and dextramer-negative fractions. TCR cDNA was synthesized by 5'RACE template switching, which introduced a universal primer site and unique molecular identifiers. Priming of cDNA synthesis was performed from both the TCR alpha and TCR beta constant segments. Library amplification used two PCR steps, and the second PCR step added sample barcodes and sequencing adapters. Sequencing of libraries was performed on Illumina HiSeq 2500 (2x100 bp) or NovaSeq (2x150 bp). Concerning the study's data processing: Demultiplexing of reads and collapsing into UMI consensus sequences were performed with MIGEC, and V(D)J alignment was carried out with MiXCR. Vaccine-responding clonotypes were identified with edgeR using replicate PBMC samples, with FDR below 0.01 and a log2 fold change above 5 up to day 15 being required. CD4 or CD8 identity was assigned to each bulk clonotype according to whether the clonotype was present at higher abundance in the sequenced CD4 repertoire or the sequenced CD8 repertoire. Using fastp at Q25 and MiXCR, TCRdb reprocessed the public reads and kept productive beta chains. Merged by CDR3 protein, the rows form single entries marked with the most common genes and DNA. V and J calls and clone size were set by TCRdb, not the authors. Here the sample has over 150,000 distinct CDR3 sequences; approximately 6.2% occur a single time. Roughly 3% of the sample rests with the top ten.

This sequence originates from a man aged 18 to 29 who received the YFV17D yellow fever vaccine. The material sequenced was CD4+ T cells sorted from PBMCs, taken on the day of the first yellow fever vaccination. This sequence uses TRBV27 and TRBJ1-2; a tentative D call is TRBD1 (6 bases match). The CDR3 loop reads CASKQGGWGANYGYTF. The nucleotide sequence is TGTGCCAGCAAACAGGGTGGATGGGGGGCTAACTATGGCTACACCTTC.